This entry lists 30 T cell receptor beta chains sequenced from one sample in a study of T-cell memory formation after mild COVID-19. TCRdb reprocessed the 5' RACE reads via MiXCR and lists one record per CDR3 protein. Of 300,000 or so distinct CDR3 sequences in the sample, about a sixth were seen once. The sample taken for sequencing was PBMCs or a T cell subset sorted from them (not recorded which). The receptors stem from a young man who had mild COVID-19 (a few samples of this study predate the infection). Cell type and time point are not known.

In this sample, this clonotype turned up a few times. The chain combines TRBV7-2 with TRBJ2-5; D is unresolved. V lost 5 bases to trimming and J lost 5 bases, with 9 bases between them. This CDR3 region has 12 residues. The germline gives CDR1 SGHTA, CDR2 FQGNSA. The CDR3 bases are TGTGCCAGCAGCGCCCTGAGGGAGACCCAGTACTTC. Translated, it gives CASSALRETQYF. The full variable domain, its missing parts supplied by reference TRBV7-2 and TRBJ2-5, is GAGVSQSPSNKVTEKGKDVELRCDPISGHTALYWYRQSLGQGLEFLIYFQGNSAPDKSGLPSDRFSAERTGGSVSTLTIQRTQQEDSAVYLCASSALRETQYFGPGTRLLVL.

In this sample, this clonotype turned up a few times. The chain employs TRBV5-1 and TRBJ2-5, with TRBD1 matching over 9 bases. The trim removed 4 bases at V and 0 bases at J, leaving 1 base unmatched. CDR1 and CDR2 (germline): SGHRS, YFSETQ. The CDR3 is 14 amino acids. The CDR3 sequence: CASSRDRDQETQYF. The CDR3 DNA is TGCGCCAGCAGCCGGGACAGGGACCAAGAGACCCAGTACTTC.

This chain joins TRBV4-1 and TRBJ2-2, with D hard to call. CDR3 length equals 14 residues. Germline V gene lookup returns CDR1 MGHRA and CDR2 YSYEKL. Trimming left V 0 bases short and J 6 bases short, with 8 bases between. CDR3 DNA sequence: TGCGCCAGCAGCCAAGAATCCGGATCCGGGGAGCTGTTTTTT. This sequence encodes CASSQESGSGELFF.

The V gene is TRBV7-2, the J gene TRBJ1-3; D remains unclear. This CDR3 spans 13 amino acids. Germline CDR1 SGHTA, CDR2 FQGNSA. Trimming stripped 4 bases from V and 4 bases from J, with 8 bases between. CDR3 DNA sequence: TGTGCCAGCAGCTCGCTACAGGGAAACACCATATATTTT. This codes for CASSSLQGNTIYF. Full variable domain (missing parts from reference TRBV7-2 and TRBJ1-3): GAGVSQSPSNKVTEKGKDVELRCDPISGHTALYWYRQSLGQGLEFLIYFQGNSAPDKSGLPSDRFSAERTGGSVSTLTIQRTQQEDSAVYLCASSSLQGNTIYFGEGSWLTVV.

The chain couples TRBV24-1 to TRBJ2-5; no clear D gene. V lost 4 bases to trimming and J lost 1 base, with 12 bases between them. The CDR3 spans 15 residues. The germline gives CDR1 KGHDR, CDR2 SFDVKD. The CDR3 nucleotides are TGTGCCACCAGTGACCTCGGTGGGGTCCAAGAGACCCAGTACTTC. This translates into CATSDLGGVQETQYF.

V usage is TRBV7-2 and J usage is TRBJ1-2; TRBD1 agrees at 8 bases. Trimming at V came to 11 bases and at J to 4 bases, leaving 9 bases not matched to a gene. CDR1 is SGHTA and CDR2 is FQGNSA in the germline V gene. The CDR3 runs to 13 residues. The CDR3 protein is CASDPQGGYGYTF. In DNA form, the CDR3 reads TGTGCCTCCGACCCACAGGGGGGCTATGGCTACACCTTC.

This clonotype has ten or more counts. The chain employs TRBV2 and TRBJ1-4; 7 bases align to TRBD1. V was clipped by 8 bases and J by 8 bases; unmatched bases: 11. Per the germline V gene, CDR1 is SNHLY and CDR2 is FYNNEI. The CDR3 consists of 14 residues. DNA for the CDR3: TGTGCCAGCGGCGCTGACAGGGTACGGGAAAAACTGTTTTTT. It encodes CASGADRVREKLFF.

This chain links TRBV4-2 with TRBJ1-4; D gene ambiguous. The CDR3 spans 18 residues. V lost 1 base to trimming and J lost 9 bases, with 24 bases between them. Germline-derived CDR1 and CDR2 are LGHNA and YNFKEQ. The CDR3 protein is CASSQASPQIWTGKKLFF. The CDR3 bases are TGTGCCAGCAGCCAAGCTTCCCCACAGATATGGACGGGAAAAAAACTGTTTTTT.

This clonotype turned up a few times. A much larger clone sits a single nucleotide away, making a read error possible. The rearrangement uses TRBV4-1 and TRBJ2-3, with unresolved D. The germline CDR1 and CDR2 sequences are MGHRA and YSYEKL. The ends were cut back, 3 bases at V and 4 bases at J, with 5 bases in the middle. The CDR3 sequence is 12 residues long. CDR3 sequence reads: CASSHAADTQYF. In DNA, the CDR3 is TGCGCCAGCAGCCACGCGGCAGATACGCAGTATTTT.

This clonotype was counted between two and nine times. The chain uses TRBV6-5 and TRBJ2-2, with D uncertain. Per germline, CDR1 MNHEY and CDR2 SVGAGI. Between the trimmed V and J ends, which lost 0 bases and 2 bases, there was a span of 7 bases. The CDR3 is made up of 15 amino acids. CDR3 in amino acids: CASSYSSANTGELFF. The CDR3 DNA reads as TGTGCCAGCAGTTACTCGTCAGCAAACACCGGGGAGCTGTTTTTT.

This chain joins TRBV20-1 and TRBJ2-3; no clear D. Germline assignment: CDR1 DFQATT and CDR2 SNEGSKA (reference sequence). The CDR3 totals 12 residues. The V and J ends lost 5 bases and 6 bases respectively, with 12 bases between them. The CDR3: CSAWTLGDTQYF. For the CDR3, the DNA is TGCAGTGCTTGGACCCTTGGGGATACGCAGTATTTT.

Ten or more counts support this clonotype. The J gene is TRBJ1-1, the V gene TRBV5-5; D remains ambiguous. Deletions cut 5 bases from V and 2 bases from J, with 7 bases between. CDR3 size: 12 residues. Germline V gene sequence: CDR1 SGHKS, CDR2 YYEKEE (reference sequence). DNA of the CDR3: TGTGCCAGCAGTAAGGGAAACACTGAAGCTTTCTTT. Its translation: CASSKGNTEAFF.

This clonotype turned up a few times. The chain carries TRBV5-1 and TRBJ2-3, with unresolved D. V was shortened by 3 bases and J by 0 bases, with 5 bases between the two germline ends. Germline V gene data show CDR1 as SGHRS and CDR2 as YFSETQ. This CDR3 has 13 residues. The CDR3 DNA follows: TGCGCCAGCAGCTCGATTAGCACAGATACGCAGTATTTT. Protein: CASSSISTDTQYF.

The chain carries TRBV27 and TRBJ2-7; D is perhaps TRBD1 (5 bases). Trimming took 5 bases from V and 6 from J, leaving 17 bases between them. From germline, CDR1 is MNHEY and CDR2 SMNVEV (reference sequence). This CDR3 spans 14 amino acids. In DNA, the CDR3 is TGTGCCAGCAGTCCCCTGCAACAGGCGGCCGAGCAGTACTTC. Protein product: CASSPLQQAAEQYF.

The V call is TRBV6-6, the J call TRBJ1-6; weak D call: TRBD1 (6 bases). The CDR3 has 13 amino acids. The germline CDR1 and CDR2 sequences are MNHNY and SVGAGI (reference sequence). Trimming cost V 8 bases and J 5 bases, with 10 bases left between them. In DNA form, the CDR3 reads TGTGCCAGCTCCGGGGGCAATAATTCACCCCTCCACTTT. It encodes CASSGGNNSPLHF.

Details on this clonotype: This may be a read error, as it is one base from a much larger clone. The chain couples TRBV27 to TRBJ1-1; unclear D gene. Germline V lookup: CDR1 MNHEY, CDR2 SMNVEV (reference sequence). Trimming pared 2 bases from V and 4 bases from J, leaving 11 bases between. The CDR3 runs 14 residues. The CDR3 loop reads CASSLQWAFTEAFF. The CDR3 DNA sequence: TGTGCCAGCAGTTTACAGTGGGCTTTCACTGAAGCTTTCTTT.

The rearrangement uses TRBV28 and TRBJ2-3; 8 positions match TRBD1. The trim removed 5 bases at V and 3 bases at J, leaving 7 bases unmatched. This CDR3 is 15 amino acids long. Looked up from germline, CDR1 is MDHEN and CDR2 is SYDVKM. In DNA form, the CDR3 reads TGTGCCAGCAGTCTACAGGGGGTAGGGACAGATACGCAGTATTTT. Its translation: CASSLQGVGTDTQYF. Full variable domain (remainder filled in from reference TRBV28 and TRBJ2-3): DVKVTQSSRYLVKRTGEKVFLECVQDMDHENMFWYRQDPGLGLRLIYFSYDVKMKEKGDIPEGYSVSREKKERFSLILESASTNQTSMYLCASSLQGVGTDTQYFGPGTRLTVL.

The V gene is TRBV5-5, the J gene TRBJ2-2; D unresolved. The germline gives CDR1 SGHKS, CDR2 YYEKEE (reference sequence). The CDR3 covers 14 residues. V lost 1 base, J lost 10 bases, and 14 bases lay in between. As DNA, the CDR3 is TGTGCCAGCAGCTTGCCGGAGATAAACCCGGAGCTGTTTTTT. Translated, it gives CASSLPEINPELFF. The whole variable domain, filled in from reference TRBV5-5 and TRBJ2-2, reads DAGVTQSPTHLIKTRGQQVTLRCSPISGHKSVSWYQQVLGQGPQFIFQYYEKEERGRGNFPDRFSARQFPNYSSELNVNALLLGDSALYLCASSLPEINPELFFGEGSRLTVL.

The rearrangement joins TRBV10-2 to TRBJ2-7, with a possible D match to TRBD2 (5 bases). Germline V gene lookup returns CDR1 WSHSY and CDR2 SAAADI. The CDR3 has 13 residues. V gave up 2 bases and J gave up 4 bases, with 9 bases separating them. CDR3 sequence: CASSEGLNYEQYF. CDR3 DNA sequence: TGCGCCAGCAGTGAGGGACTGAATTACGAGCAGTACTTC.

The J gene is TRBJ1-1, the V gene TRBV6-5, with D perhaps matching TRBD1 (5 bases). There are 15 residues in the CDR3. Germline CDR1 reads MNHEY; CDR2 reads SVGAGI. The V end lost 0 bases, the J end lost 2 bases, and 10 bases lay between the germline ends. CDR3 nucleotide sequence: TGTGCCAGCAGTTACTCGGGGCACCTCAACACTGAAGCTTTCTTT. Amino acid sequence: CASSYSGHLNTEAFF.

This clonotype was seen repeatedly, ten times or more. The chain has TRBV18 and TRBJ2-2; D is possibly TRBD2 (5 bases). Looked up from germline, CDR1 is KGHSH and CDR2 is LQKENI. This CDR3 region has 16 residues. V lost 3 bases to trimming and J lost 7 bases, with 18 bases between them. The CDR3 sequence is CASSPPSGYGGGELFF. As DNA, the CDR3 is TGTGCCAGCTCACCCCCGAGCGGCTACGGAGGCGGGGAGCTGTTTTTT.

This rearrangement joins TRBV24-1 to TRBJ1-1; D is ambiguous. The CDR3 has 11 residues. V was cut by 7 bases and J by 5 bases, with 7 bases left in between. Germline CDR1 KGHDR, CDR2 SFDVKD. CDR3 protein: CATRTQTEAFF. CDR3 in DNA: TGTGCCACCAGGACGCAGACTGAAGCTTTCTTT.

This rearrangement joins TRBV27 to TRBJ2-3, with D possibly TRBD1 on 5 matching bases. Germline V CDR1 and CDR2: MNHEY, SMNVEV (reference sequence). This CDR3 contains 16 residues. Trimming pared 3 bases from V and 0 bases from J, leaving 13 bases between. In nucleotides, the CDR3 is TGTGCCAGCAGTTTCAGGGCTGCTACTAGCACAGATACGCAGTATTTT. It yields the protein CASSFRAATSTDTQYF.

There are a few counts of this clonotype. J is TRBJ2-7 and V is TRBV3-1; D not resolved. The germline V gene has CDR1 LGHDT and CDR2 YNNKEL (reference sequence). Trimming cost V 1 base and J 0 bases, with 4 bases left between them. The length of the CDR3 is 13 residues. The CDR3 reads CASSQGASYEQYV. The CDR3 DNA reads as TGTGCCAGCAGCCAAGGGGCCTCCTACGAGCAGTACGTC.

The V call is TRBV12-3 or TRBV12-4, the J call TRBJ2-1, with 9 positions matching TRBD2. V trimming: 6 bases; J trimming: 9 bases; junction bases outside the gene matches: 3. The length of the CDR3 is 12 residues. CDR3 residues: CASSPSGIEQFF. In nucleotides, the CDR3 is TGTGCCAGCAGCCCTAGCGGGATTGAGCAGTTCTTC.

The genes are TRBV29-1 and TRBJ2-2; D is possibly TRBD1 or TRBD2 (5 bases each). CDR1 and CDR2 (germline): SQVTM, ANQGSEA. The CDR3 extends over 15 amino acids. Trimming shortened V by 5 bases and J by 1 base, and 14 bases separated the two germline ends. CDR3 sequence: CSVRFGALNTGELFF. Here the CDR3 DNA reads TGCAGCGTTCGTTTCGGGGCACTGAACACCGGGGAGCTGTTTTTT.

The CDR3 reads CASSYGRGRGNQPQHF. CDR3 in DNA: TGTGCCAGCAGTTACGGAAGGGGGAGGGGCAATCAGCCCCAGCATTTT. The chain recombines TRBV6-6 with TRBJ1-5, with D maybe TRBD1 (6 bases). The CDR3 spans 16 residues. V lost 2 bases and J 2 bases, leaving 13 bases between the germline ends. Per the germline V gene, CDR1 is MNHNY and CDR2 is SVGAGI (reference sequence).

There are a few counts of this clonotype. The chain has TRBV19 and TRBJ1-2; tentative D call: TRBD1 (5 bases). The CDR3 length is 15 residues. Germline values: CDR1 LNHDA, CDR2 SQIVND (reference sequence). V shed 5 bases and J shed 0 bases, with 13 bases lying between them. CDR3 sequence reads: CASSSQKGANYGYTF. CDR3 nucleotides: TGTGCCAGTAGTTCCCAGAAAGGGGCTAACTATGGCTACACCTTC.

The V gene is TRBV3-1, the J gene TRBJ2-7; D is unresolved. V was pared by 2 bases and J by 7 bases, with 15 bases between. Germline assignment: CDR1 LGHDT and CDR2 YNNKEL (reference sequence). The CDR3 extends over 14 amino acids. CDR3 in DNA: TGTGCCAGCAGCCAAAGTCCGCTCAACGGAGAGCAGTACGTC. Translation gives CASSQSPLNGEQYV.

This clonotype has just a few counts. V and J are TRBV12-3 or TRBV12-4 and TRBJ1-1; the D gene is possibly TRBD1 (5 bases). V was trimmed by 5 bases and J by 0 bases, leaving 13 bases between them. This CDR3 has 15 residues. The DNA of the CDR3 is TGTGCCAGCAGTCCGAGTCGGGGGATGAACACTGAAGCTTTCTTT. As protein: CASSPSRGMNTEAFF.